This is a list of T cell receptor beta chains from one sample in a study of OX40 agonist ivuxolimab in advanced cancers. The repertoire was sequenced with immunoSEQ multiplex PCR; TCRdb's copy has only in-frame clones and lacks some. The table shows 60,000 or so clones, with about nine tenths occurring only once. The material sequenced was CD4+ or CD8+ T cells sorted from blood, taken in a trial of the OX40 agonist ivuxolimab. The receptor set was obtained from an adult with an advanced solid tumor such as melanoma, head and neck, liver or kidney cancer. CDR3s include the opening cysteine and the closing phenylalanine or tryptophan. Each record gives: J gene, clone size, V gene, D gene, CDR3 protein, CDR3 DNA. D genes are given only for firm matches. Clone sizes are given selectively: once, few, many, or a class where the clone is expanded.

TRBJ2-4 | once | TRBV27 | - | CASSPRLETAKNIQYF | TGTGCCAGCAGTCCACGACTAGAGACAGCCAAAAACATTCAGTACTTC
TRBJ1-5 | - | TRBV7-2 | TRBD1 | CASSLGRTGDQPQHF | TGTGCCAGCAGCTTAGGTCGGACAGGGGATCAGCCCCAGCATTTT
TRBJ1-5 | - | TRBV7-3 | - | CASSLEGLYSNQPQHF | TGTGCCAGCAGCTTAGAGGGTCTTTATAGCAATCAGCCCCAGCATTTT
TRBJ1-6 | - | TRBV6-5 | - | CASSYRGTSPLHF | TGTGCCAGCAGTTATCGGGGGACTTCACCCCTCCACTTT
TRBJ1-4 | many | TRBV7-9 | - | CASSLRRKLFF | TGTGCCAGCAGCTTAAGGCGGAAACTGTTTTTT
TRBJ1-5 | - | TRBV10-3 | TRBD1 | CAISEQGTNQPQHF | TGTGCCATCAGTGAACAGGGGACCAATCAGCCCCAGCATTTT
TRBJ2-1 | - | TRBV7-7 | TRBD1 | CASSLARTGMYNEQFF | TGTGCTAGCAGCTTAGCGAGGACAGGGATGTACAATGAGCAGTTCTTC
TRBJ1-6 | once | TRBV5-1 | - | CASSLVGLSPLHF | TGCGCCAGCAGCTTAGTAGGGTTGTCACCCCTCCACTTT
TRBJ2-2 | - | TRBV18 | - | CASSLRENTGELFF | TGTGCCAGCTCACTAAGGGAAAACACCGGGGAGCTGTTTTTT
TRBJ1-1 | few | TRBV28 | - | CASSFGGQGWNTEAFF | TGTGCCAGCAGCTTCGGGGGGCAGGGGTGGAACACTGAAGCTTTCTTT
TRBJ2-1 | - | TRBV6-5 | - | CASRTTNNEQFF | TGTGCCAGCAGGACTACAAACAATGAGCAGTTCTTC
TRBJ2-1 | - | TRBV27 | TRBD2 | CASSLSGTFYNEQFF | TGTGCCAGCAGCCTAAGCGGGACCTTCTACAATGAGCAGTTCTTC
TRBJ2-1 | once | TRBV5-1 | - | CASSMDRSYNEQFF | TGCGCCAGCAGCATGGACCGATCCTACAATGAGCAGTTCTTC
TRBJ2-1 | - | TRBV10-3 | - | CAISGWAGSYNEQFF | TGTGCCATCAGTGGGTGGGCGGGCTCCTACAATGAGCAGTTCTTC
TRBJ2-1 | - | TRBV2 | TRBD2 | CASRHWTSGRAGEQFF | TGTGCCAGCAGACACTGGACTAGCGGGAGGGCCGGTGAGCAGTTCTTC
TRBJ1-1 | once | TRBV19 | - | CASSIVGLSQNTEAFF | TGTGCCAGTAGTATAGTTGGTTTGAGCCAAAACACTGAAGCTTTCTTT
TRBJ2-2 | - | TRBV5-5 | - | CASSLLVANTGELFF | TGTGCCAGCAGCTTGCTAGTAGCGAACACCGGGGAGCTGTTTTTT
TRBJ2-7 | once | TRBV18 | TRBD2 | CASSPRLADDGGQYF | TGTGCCAGCTCACCCAGACTAGCGGATGACGGGGGGCAGTACTTC
TRBJ1-2 | once | TRBV7-9 | TRBD1 | CASSLDLRTGEDGYTF | TGTGCCAGCAGCTTAGACTTAAGGACAGGGGAGGATGGCTACACCTTC
TRBJ1-4 | - | TRBV6-6 | - | CASSLGGGNEKLFF | TGTGCCAGCAGCCTTGGCGGGGGCAATGAAAAACTGTTTTTT
TRBJ2-1 | - | TRBV27 | - | CASSFPPPENNEQFF | TGTGCCAGCAGTTTCCCGCCTCCAGAAAACAATGAGCAGTTCTTC
TRBJ1-1 | few | TRBV7-2 | - | CASRHTGLAEAFF | TGTGCCAGCAGGCATACAGGGCTGGCTGAAGCTTTCTTT
TRBJ2-5 | - | TRBV11-2 | - | CASSFRRHPQETQYF | TGTGCCAGCAGCTTCCGCCGACATCCCCAAGAGACCCAGTACTTC
TRBJ1-5 | - | TRBV6-5 | - | CASRARDTQPQHF | TGTGCCAGCAGGGCCCGGGACACTCAGCCCCAGCATTTT
TRBJ2-7 | - | TRBV19 | TRBD1 | CASSIAGTGPYEQYF | TGTGCCAGTAGTATAGCAGGGACAGGACCCTACGAGCAGTACTTC
TRBJ2-3 | - | TRBV5-1 | - | CASSLAVTSTDTQYF | TGCGCCAGCAGCTTGGCGGTAACTAGCACAGATACGCAGTATTTT
TRBJ2-5 | once | TRBV28 | TRBD2 | CASSLTWIAGGPEKETQYF | TGTGCCAGCAGTTTGACCTGGATAGCGGGAGGGCCGGAAAAAGAGACCCAGTACTTC
TRBJ2-2 | once | TRBV9 | - | CASSVLSEATGELFF | TGTGCCAGCAGCGTTCTAAGTGAGGCCACCGGGGAGCTGTTTTTT
TRBJ1-5 | once | TRBV28 | - | CASKNPTGGNQPQHF | TGTGCCAGCAAAAACCCGACGGGCGGAAATCAGCCCCAGCATTTT
TRBJ1-5 | once | TRBV9 | TRBD1 | CASSTGQGDQPQHF | TGTGCCAGCAGCACCGGACAGGGCGATCAGCCCCAGCATTTT
TRBJ1-5 | - | TRBV28 | - | CASSLTGLRKYF | TGTGCCAGCAGTCTCACGGGGCTAAGGAAATATTTT
TRBJ2-1 | - | TRBV6-6 | - | CASSSRSAGEQFF | TGTGCCAGCAGTTCGAGGTCGGCGGGTGAGCAGTTCTTC
TRBJ1-2 | - | TRBV6-6 | - | CASSFTGTVSMGYTF | TGTGCCAGCAGTTTTACAGGGACGGTGTCTATGGGCTACACCTTC
TRBJ1-1 | - | TRBV30 | - | CAWSVGNTEAFF | TGTGCCTGGAGTGTGGGGAACACTGAAGCTTTCTTT
TRBJ1-4 | - | TRBV10-3 | - | CAISDPAVLGEKLFF | TGTGCCATCAGTGACCCCGCGGTGTTGGGTGAAAAACTGTTTTTT
TRBJ2-7 | - | TRBV14 | TRBD1 | CASSCKRHAIKDRRRSYGQYF | TGTGCCAGCAGCTGTAAACGCCACGCGATAAAGGACAGGAGGCGCTCCTACGGGCAGTACTTC
TRBJ2-5 | - | TRBV5-5 | TRBD1 | CASSLGRTGNEETQYF | TGTGCCAGCAGCTTGGGCAGGACAGGGAATGAAGAGACCCAGTACTTC
TRBJ1-5 | few | TRBV6-5 | TRBD1 | CASSLRDREQPQHF | TGTGCCAGCAGTTTGAGGGACAGGGAACAGCCCCAGCATTTT
TRBJ2-7 | - | TRBV29-1 | - | CSVAGQYYEQYF | TGCAGCGTCGCTGGACAGTACTACGAGCAGTACTTC
TRBJ1-2 | - | TRBV28 | - | CASSFTRSYGYTF | TGTGCCAGCAGTTTTACGAGGTCCTATGGCTACACCTTC
TRBJ2-1 | - | TRBV9 | TRBD2 | CASSTGYASGSYEQFF | TGTGCCAGCAGCACTGGGTACGCTAGCGGGAGCTATGAGCAGTTCTTC
TRBJ1-3 | - | TRBV4-2 | - | CASRETRSSGNTIYF | TGTGCCAGCAGAGAGACACGATCCTCTGGAAACACCATATATTTT
TRBJ2-4 | - | TRBV13 | - | CASSLGTVKNIQYF | TGTGCCAGCAGCTTAGGCACAGTCAAAAACATTCAGTACTTC
TRBJ1-4 | - | TRBV2 | - | CASGGQTYNEKLFF | TGTGCCAGCGGCGGACAGACCTATAATGAAAAACTGTTTTTT
TRBJ1-4 | - | TRBV28 | - | CASNQGTEKLFF | TGTGCCAGCAACCAGGGGACCGAAAAACTGTTTTTT
TRBJ2-7 | - | TRBV7-2 | - | CASSQSIGKDSQYF | TGTGCCAGCAGCCAAAGTATTGGGAAGGACTCCCAGTACTTC
TRBJ2-6 | medium-sized | TRBV5-6 | - | CASSLAYAQSGANVLTF | TGTGCCAGCAGCTTGGCCTACGCCCAGTCTGGGGCCAACGTCCTGACTTTC
TRBJ2-1 | - | TRBV27 | TRBD2 | CASSLWTSGRGEQFF | TGTGCCAGCAGTTTGTGGACTAGCGGGAGGGGAGAGCAGTTCTTC
TRBJ1-1 | - | TRBV5-8 | TRBD1 | CASSLGDRGGDTEAFF | TGTGCCAGCAGCTTGGGGGACAGGGGCGGAGACACTGAAGCTTTCTTT
TRBJ2-1 | once | TRBV5-4 | - | CASSLVGGNYNEQFF | TGTGCCAGCAGCTTGGTAGGGGGGAACTACAATGAGCAGTTCTTC
TRBJ2-7 | - | TRBV7-8 | - | CASSSSRELYEQYF | TGTGCCAGCAGCTCCTCGCGAGAGCTCTACGAGCAGTACTTC